A single sample is the source of the 30 T cell receptor beta chains below, sequenced in a study of T-cell reconstitution after alpha-beta-depleted transplantation in children. Unique molecular identifiers were used to barcode this TCRbeta library. TCRdb reanalysed the PCR reads using MiXCR and keeps one entry per CDR3 protein. Of 900,000 or so distinct CDR3 sequences in the sample, 15% to 20% were seen once. The input for sequencing was PBMCs, mostly from graft donor cells, taken 360 days after TCRalphabeta/CD19-depleted stem cell transplant. The receptors were gathered from a male patient between 10 and 17 years old who had a stem cell transplant for acute lymphoblastic leukemia, so the T cells may come from the graft donor.

This clonotype was seen many times. The V and J genes are TRBV27 and TRBJ2-7, with D possibly being TRBD1 (5 bases). With 5 bases removed from V and 0 bases from J, the gap between germline ends came to 14 bases. CDR1 and CDR2 (germline): MNHEY, SMNVEV (reference sequence). The CDR3 is 15 amino acids. As DNA, the CDR3 is TGTGCCAGCAGTCCCCAACCACAGGTCTCCTACGAGCAGTACTTC. Protein product: CASSPQPQVSYEQYF.

In this sample, this clonotype turned up a few times. At one boundary the junction diverges from the germline segment, which might be a read error. The chain joins TRBV15 to TRBJ2-7, with D unresolved. The CDR3 runs to 13 residues. Germline loops: CDR1 LNHNV, CDR2 YYDKDF (reference sequence). This CDR3 reads CTTSRDSGYEQYF. DNA of the CDR3: TGCACCACCAGCAGAGATTCTGGGTACGAGCAGTACTTC.

The CDR3 sequence: CSASVRADYTDTQYF. DNA for the CDR3: TGCAGTGCTAGCGTAAGAGCGGACTACACAGATACGCAGTATTTT. The chain uses TRBV20-1 and TRBJ2-3; a possible D gene is TRBD2 (6 bases). V lost 3 bases to trimming and J lost 2 bases, with 15 bases between them. This CDR3 spans 15 amino acids. Germline V gives CDR1 DFQATT, CDR2 SNEGSKA (reference sequence).

This clonotype was counted between two and nine times. The J gene is TRBJ2-2, the V gene TRBV20-1; possible D gene TRBD1, 5 bases. Germline V lookup: CDR1 DFQATT, CDR2 SNEGSKA (reference sequence). This CDR3 comprises 12 residues. With 7 bases removed from V and 9 bases from J, the gap between germline ends came to 15 bases. CDR3 nucleotides: TGCAGTGGTCCAGGGCTACCTCGGGAGCTGTTTTTT. Its translation: CSGPGLPRELFF.

In this sample, this clonotype turned up a few times. The rearrangement joins TRBV4-2 to TRBJ2-1; 10 bases map to TRBD2. From germline, CDR1 is LGHNA and CDR2 YNFKEQ. The length of the CDR3 is 17 residues. The V segment lost 6 bases and the J segment 6 bases; nucleotides outside the gene matches: 14. The CDR3 protein is CASSRKPSGRVGNEQFF. The CDR3 DNA sequence: TGTGCCAGCAGTCGGAAACCCAGCGGGAGGGTGGGCAATGAGCAGTTCTTC.

The V gene is TRBV11-2, the J gene TRBJ2-4, with TRBD1 matching 7 bases. V dropped 5 bases and J dropped 0; count of bases not matched to a gene: 4. The CDR3 spans 15 residues. Germline V gene sequence: CDR1 SGHAT, CDR2 FQNNGV. The CDR3 region is CASSRGQRAKNIQYF. CDR3 DNA: TGTGCCAGCAGCCGGGGACAGAGAGCCAAAAACATTCAGTACTTC. Complete variable domain (other parts from reference TRBV11-2 and TRBJ2-4): EAGVAQSPRYKIIEKRQSVAFWCNPISGHATLYWYQQILGQGPKLLIQFQNNGVVDDSQLPKDRFSAERLKGVDSTLKIQPAKLEDSAVYLCASSRGQRAKNIQYFGAGTRLSVL.

This chain joins TRBV2 and TRBJ2-1; the D gene is possibly TRBD1 (5 bases). Germline V gene sequence: CDR1 SNHLY, CDR2 FYNNEI. Trimming stripped 2 bases from V and 8 bases from J, with 13 bases between. This CDR3 comprises 14 residues. For the CDR3, the DNA is TGTGCCAGCAGTGAACTTGGGGCCTCGGATGAGCAGTTCTTC. It specifies CASSELGASDEQFF.

The rearrangement uses TRBV20-1 and TRBJ2-2; the D gene is possibly TRBD1 (6 bases). V lost 3 bases and J lost 7, with 12 bases in between. The CDR3 spans 13 residues. Germline values: CDR1 DFQATT, CDR2 SNEGSKA (reference sequence). The DNA of the CDR3 is TGCAGTGCTAGGGAAACAGGGAACGGGGAGCTGTTTTTT. Translated: CSARETGNGELFF.

This clonotype was seen many times. V and J are TRBV12-3 or TRBV12-4 and TRBJ1-5; D is unclear. The CDR3 has 13 residues. Trimming left V 6 bases short and J 6 bases short, with 12 bases between. The CDR3 nucleotides are TGTGCCAGCAGCCTAAGGACGGGTCAGCCCCAGCATTTT. Translating gives CASSLRTGQPQHF.

This clonotype was seen a few times. J is TRBJ1-2 and V is TRBV14, with TRBD1 matching over 8 bases. Trimming cost V 6 bases and J 7 bases; bases outside gene matches: 7. The CDR3 has 13 amino acids. Per germline, CDR1 SGHDN and CDR2 FVKESK. CDR3 protein: CASSQRTGSGYTF. As DNA, the CDR3 is TGTGCCAGCAGTCAAAGGACAGGGAGTGGCTACACCTTC.

This clonotype has at least ten counts. The chain is built from TRBV12-3 or TRBV12-4 and TRBJ2-3; D gene unclear. This CDR3 has 14 residues. V dropped 6 bases and J dropped 4 bases, with 14 bases sitting between them. CDR3 nucleotide sequence: TGTGCCAGCAGGCCAAGCATCTTAGCAGATACGCAGTATTTT. This gives the protein CASRPSILADTQYF.

This clonotype was seen at least ten times. J is TRBJ2-2 and V is TRBV12-3 or TRBV12-4, with D perhaps assigned TRBD1 or TRBD2 (5 bases each). This CDR3 has 15 amino acids. Between the trimmed V and J ends, which lost 6 bases and 1 base, there was a span of 12 bases. CDR3 residues: CASRHRGLNTGELFF. In nucleotides, the CDR3 is TGTGCCAGCAGACACCGGGGCTTGAACACCGGGGAGCTGTTTTTT.

The rearrangement joins TRBV2 to TRBJ2-1; TRBD2 aligns across 10 bases. The J segment lost 5 bases and the V segment lost 7 bases, leaving 17 bases of the junction unmatched. CDR3 size: 18 residues. Germline V gene data show CDR1 as SNHLY and CDR2 as FYNNEI. Written as DNA, the CDR3 is TGTGCCAGCATGAGGTCACTAGCGGGAATCCGTGGAAACAATGAGCAGTTCTTC. It yields the protein CASMRSLAGIRGNNEQFF.

This clonotype came up many times. V usage is TRBV7-2 and J usage is TRBJ1-5; D is ambiguous. Germline V CDR1 and CDR2: SGHTA, FQGNSA. Trimming pared 1 base from V and 1 base from J, leaving 8 bases between. This CDR3 region has 15 residues. Written as DNA, the CDR3 is TGTGCCAGCAGCTTAGGCCAGTTGAGCAATCAGCCCCAGCATTTT. Protein product: CASSLGQLSNQPQHF.

DNA for the CDR3: TGTGCCAGCACTTCCTTGGCGAGGACGCAGTATTTT. It codes for CASTSLARTQYF. The V and J genes are TRBV27 and TRBJ2-3, with no clear D. Germline values: CDR1 MNHEY, CDR2 SMNVEV (reference sequence). Trimming stripped 7 bases from V and 9 bases from J, with 14 bases between. The CDR3 totals 12 residues.

This clonotype was observed a few times. The chain combines TRBV3-1 with TRBJ2-1; D gene ambiguous. V lost 0 bases and J 0 bases, leaving 12 bases between the germline ends. CDR3 length equals 17 residues. CDR1 LGHDT and CDR2 YNNKEL come from the germline V gene (reference sequence). As DNA, the CDR3 is TGTGCCAGCAGCCAAGAAGGTACATGGCTCTCCTACAATGAGCAGTTCTTC. It translates to CASSQEGTWLSYNEQFF.

This clonotype was counted only a few times. V is TRBV3-1 and J is TRBJ2-3; D call uncertain. The CDR3 totals 16 residues. V was pared by 5 bases and J by 3 bases, with 18 bases between. Germline V gene sequence: CDR1 LGHDT, CDR2 YNNKEL (reference sequence). The CDR3 DNA follows: TGTGCCAGCAGCTCCTTGGCCGTTTCCAGGACAGATACGCAGTATTTT. It codes for CASSSLAVSRTDTQYF.

The chain carries TRBV24-1 and TRBJ2-2, with D uncertain. CDR1 KGHDR and CDR2 SFDVKD come from the germline V gene. Between the trimmed V and J ends, which lost 9 bases and 1 base, there was a span of 11 bases. This CDR3 contains 14 residues. CDR3 region: CATSDVGNTGELFF. The DNA for the CDR3 is TGTGCCACCTCGGACGTAGGGAACACCGGGGAGCTGTTTTTT.

This clonotype was counted between two and nine times. V gene TRBV7-8 combines with J gene TRBJ2-2; 12 positions match TRBD1. The CDR3 spans 19 residues. Germline assignment: CDR1 SGHVS and CDR2 FQNEAQ. The junction had 12 bases not matched to a gene; V was cut back by 5 bases and J by 2 bases. CDR3 loop: CASSRGQGALLLNTGELFF. CDR3 coding DNA: TGTGCCAGCAGCCGGGGACAGGGGGCCCTACTATTAAACACCGGGGAGCTGTTTTTT.

This chain joins TRBV29-1 and TRBJ1-2; the D gene is possibly TRBD1 (5 bases). V lost 7 bases and J lost 5, with 20 bases in between. Germline loops: CDR1 SQVTM, CDR2 ANQGSEA. CDR3 length equals 14 residues. The CDR3 DNA sequence: TGCAGCGCCCACGAGATCCGGGACGGATATGGCTACACCTTC. Protein product: CSAHEIRDGYGYTF. The whole variable domain, filled in from reference TRBV29-1 and TRBJ1-2, reads SAVISQKPSRDICQRGTSLTIQCQVDSQVTMMFWYRQQPGQSLTLIATANQGSEATYESGFVIDKFPISRPNLTFSTLTVSNMSPEDSSIYLCSAHEIRDGYGYTFGSGTRLTVV.

This clonotype was seen only a few times. The V and J genes are TRBV11-2 and TRBJ2-5; D is unclear. Germline lookup yields CDR1 SGHAT and CDR2 FQNNGV. The V end lost 5 bases, the J end lost 5 bases, and 15 bases lay between the germline ends. The CDR3 spans 14 residues. The CDR3 spells CASSLGPSRETQYF. In DNA form, the CDR3 reads TGTGCCAGCAGCCTAGGGCCGTCTCGGGAGACCCAGTACTTC.

The CDR3 is CASSLAPRGANTGELFF. In nucleotides, the CDR3 is TGTGCCAGCAGCTTAGCCCCTCGGGGGGCGAACACCGGGGAGCTGTTTTTT. The chain combines TRBV7-8 with TRBJ2-2; 7 bases map to TRBD2. V lost 0 bases, J lost 0 bases, and 4 bases stayed unmatched. Looked up from germline, CDR1 is SGHVS and CDR2 is FQNEAQ. The CDR3 runs 17 residues.

The CDR3: CATSSVLSRAYEQYF. The CDR3, as DNA: TGTGCCACCAGCAGTGTTCTAAGCAGGGCATACGAGCAGTACTTC. V and J are TRBV15 and TRBJ2-7; perhaps TRBD1 as D (5 bases). Deletions cut 3 bases from V and 4 bases from J, with 16 bases between. Germline assignment: CDR1 LNHNV and CDR2 YYDKDF (reference sequence). The CDR3 extends over 15 amino acids.

Ten or more counts support this clonotype. One junction end does not reproduce the germline sequence, and a read error may be involved. In nucleotides, the CDR3 is TGTGCCAGCAGCTCCCTCCGGGACAGGGCCATCTTC. It codes for CASSSLRDRAIF. The V and J genes are TRBV12-3 or TRBV12-4 and TRBJ2-1; 9 nucleotides match TRBD1. The CDR3 is 12 residues long.

This clonotype was observed a few times. This chain connects TRBV4-1 to TRBJ2-1; D is uncertain. The V gene lost 4 bases and the J gene lost 10 bases, with 11 bases spanning the gap. Germline assignment: CDR1 MGHRA and CDR2 YSYEKL. This CDR3 is 12 amino acids long. The CDR3 here is CASSLARAEQFF. For the CDR3, the DNA is TGCGCCAGCAGCCTGGCGCGCGCGGAGCAGTTCTTC.

This clonotype has more than one count but fewer than ten. The V call is TRBV29-1, the J call TRBJ2-2, with 8 positions matching TRBD1. Germline V gene sequence: CDR1 SQVTM, CDR2 ANQGSEA. This CDR3 has 14 amino acids. Trimming removed 7 bases from V and 5 bases from J; junction bases left unmatched: 9. Written as DNA, the CDR3 is TGCAGCGCTTCGACAGGGGCGTTGACCGGGGAGCTGTTTTTT. This codes for CSASTGALTGELFF.

J is TRBJ2-7 and V is TRBV27; TRBD2 matches 10 bases. V was clipped by 5 bases and J by 1 base; unmatched bases: 8. The V gene's germline CDR1 is MNHEY and CDR2 SMNVEV (reference sequence). The CDR3 spans 16 residues. The CDR3 reads CASSPRLAGLSYEQYF. In nucleotides, the CDR3 is TGTGCCAGCAGTCCCCGACTAGCGGGTCTTTCCTACGAGCAGTACTTC.

V is TRBV19 and J is TRBJ2-1; 10 positions agree with TRBD2. Germline assignment: CDR1 LNHDA and CDR2 SQIVND (reference sequence). The CDR3 has 15 residues. V was pared by 7 bases and J by 2 bases, with 5 bases of the junction left unmatched. In nucleotides, the CDR3 is TGTGCCAGTAACCTAGCGGGAGACACCTACAATGAGCAGTTCTTC. Amino acid sequence: CASNLAGDTYNEQFF.

This chain connects TRBV20-1 to TRBJ2-5, with 8 bases identical to TRBD2. V lost 4 bases to trimming and J lost 5 bases; unmatched junction nucleotides: 9. CDR1 and CDR2 (germline): DFQATT, SNEGSKA (reference sequence). This CDR3 has 14 residues. The CDR3 nucleotides read TGCAGTGCTATAAGCGGGAGCGGTGGGGAGACCCAGTACTTC. Its translation is CSAISGSGGETQYF.

The CDR3 DNA follows: TGCGCCAGCAGCTTGGAAGGACTAGCGTATTGGCAGTTCTTC. Translating gives CASSLEGLAYWQFF. The gene calls are TRBV5-1 and TRBJ2-1; 9 nucleotides agree with TRBD2. Trimming removed 0 bases from V and 12 bases from J; junction bases left unmatched: 7. This CDR3 has 14 residues. In germline, CDR1 is SGHRS, CDR2 YFSETQ.